This entry describes one T cell receptor (beta chain). Each CDR3 protein is one row after TCRdb ran MiXCR on the RT-PCR reads. The table lists hundreds of thousands of distinct CDR3 sequences, 16% of them singletons, with less than 8.5% in the top ten. Germline trimming cut 4 bases from V and 2 bases from J; bases unmatched to any gene: 4. The CDR3 loop spans 14 amino acids. Germline CDR1 reads MNHNS; CDR2 reads SASEGT. These data are taken from a study of patients and donors after allogeneic stem cell transplantation. The TCR comes from a human donor who was either an allogeneic HSCT recipient or a stem cell or donor lymphocyte infusion donor (not recorded which). It is not recorded whose cells these are; they may come from a transplant donor. What was sequenced was blood, either unsorted or a sorted T cell fraction (not recorded which). The V gene is TRBV6-1, the J gene TRBJ1-2, with TRBD1 matching 7 bases. The CDR3 DNA is TGTGCCAGCAGTGTCCTGGACAGGAACTATGGCTACACCTTC. Protein sequence: CASSVLDRNYGYTF.